This TCR beta chain was recovered during a study of cytomegalovirus exposure and HLA in healthy donors (dated 2017 in TCRdb). About the investigation overall: According to an earlier analysis of 550 to 700 of the donors, some 180 million T cells yielded 95 million to 140 million unique TCR beta sequences and approximately 280 Gb of sequence data. An early release covering 550 to 650 HLA-typed donors comprised about 300 gigabases of sequencing data and roughly 86 million unique TCR sequences. Of the roughly 420 genotyped donors, over 80% were placed in the genetic ancestry cluster associated with self-reported Caucasian donors. The study was designed to test whether signatures of past pathogen exposure could be identified by cataloging public T cell receptors. The study profiled the T cell repertoires of 500 to 800 subjects by immunosequencing and related them to cytomegalovirus serostatus. In addition to the first cohort of roughly 670 subjects, a separate validation cohort of 120 different subjects was used. High-throughput TCR immunosequencing, statistical association of individual TCRs with disease status, and machine learning were combined to predict cytomegalovirus infection status. In a later analysis, previously published TCR beta repertoires from 550 to 700 donors were re-analyzed and high-resolution HLA genotyping was added so that TCR occurrence patterns could be studied. Rather than using new phenotypic data, the later analysis identified candidate immune exposures from TCR beta sequences and from how often those sequences occurred across donors. An earlier analysis of 587 of the donors used high-throughput TCR beta sequencing to judge whether each TCR beta V gene segment behaved as functional or pseudogenic. Alongside the repertoire data, information on donor age, sex, ethnicity and CMV serostatus was compiled. A later genetic analysis used genome-wide SNP genotypes for 398 of the 666 donors, treating that subset as a discovery cohort. All discovery cohort repertoires had been generated using a single sequencing platform. HLA typing covered class I and class II loci at four-digit resolution. The number of typed donors differed by locus: about 620-640 for A, B, C, DRB1 and DQB1; 522 for DQA1; some 590 for DPA1; and roughly 490 for DPB1. Because of strong linkage in the cohort, roughly five DR-DQ haplotypes were treated as single units for association and clustering. Among about 370 genotyped donors of the cohort, an average of around 240,000 unique TCR beta nucleotide sequences was sequenced per donor, of which about 18% were non-productive.

The cohort was made up of under 800 healthy bone marrow donors. Cohort members were all nominally healthy when sampled, although unrecorded immune exposures were likely present. The donor was CMV seronegative and was included in the group of around 320 seronegative cohort members. A peripheral blood sample was collected from each donor, and TCR beta sequencing was performed on peripheral blood mononuclear cells. The Qiagen DNeasy Blood Extraction Kit was used to extract genomic DNA from the blood cell samples. Library generation was performed with the immunoSEQ multiplex PCR assay. For the multiplex PCR, a mixture combining 60 forward primers for TCR Vbeta segments and 13 reverse primers for TCR Jbeta segments was used. The CDR3 region of rearranged TCR beta genes was amplified from genomic DNA with a multiplex PCR assay. The Illumina HiSeq System was used to sequence the amplified TCR beta libraries as 87-base-pair reads. As for how the authors treated the data: A later analysis tallied around 82 million unique TCR beta chains across the 610 or so repertoires, and 10 million to 11 million of those chains were shared by two or more donors. To remove PCR and sequencing errors, raw reads were error-corrected and collapsed into unique sequences using a nearest-neighbor algorithm that merged closely related sequences. Alignment of CDR3 sequences to IMGT reference sequences was used to assign V, D and J gene segments. Each retained sequence needed at least a six-nucleotide match to both a V gene segment and a J gene segment. Rearrangements were classified as productive when the CDR3 lacked stop codons and remained in frame with V and J, and all other rearrangements were classified as non-productive. Following IMGT convention, CDR3 was defined as the stretch from the second conserved V-encoded cysteine up to the conserved J-encoded phenylalanine. Sequences without an unambiguous match to a single V gene segment were excluded from the earlier analysis of a few hundred of the donors. In an earlier analysis of 450 to 700 of the donors, V segments were called functional above 56.7% productive rearrangements and were called segregating when the between-donor standard deviation exceeded 5%. A statistical classification framework was built for diagnosing cytomegalovirus status from the catalog of TCR beta chain sequences. In a later analysis, TCR nucleotide sequences were compared against IMGT/GENE-DB human TR gene sequences so that V and J genes could be assigned. The TCRdist pipeline was used in a later analysis to assign CDR3 sequences and most-parsimonious VDJ recombination scenarios. In a later analysis, each TCR beta chain was defined by its CDR3 amino acid sequence together with its V-gene family, and reads without a unique V-gene family were excluded. In a later analysis, 550 to 650 highly shared, low-generation-probability nucleotide sequences were removed to address suspected cross-contamination and a sequencing artifact. In a later analysis, a clonal expansion index for each public chain was calculated from normalized within-repertoire ranks of inferred template counts. Generation probabilities in a later analysis came from a VDJ recombination model fitted to out-of-frame rearrangements, and those results were checked against IGoR. In a later analysis, TCR-TCR, TCR-HLA and TCR-CMV co-occurrence was scored with hypergeometric tests, and a repertoire-size bias correction was applied to TCR pairs. False discovery rates were estimated in a later analysis by permuting HLA or CMV assignments 20 times. In a later analysis, co-occurring TCRs were grouped using DBSCAN, and TCRdist sequence similarity was added for clustering within HLA-allele-positive subsets. Repertoires with fewer than 30,000 or more than 120,000 public chains were left out of co-occurrence clustering, as were about 5 repertoires with anomalous nucleotide sharing. TCRdb provides this immuneACCESS table in a form limited to in-frame rearrangements. Some clones are lacking; in checked studies, under half of them reflect an unresolved V gene, and why the rest are absent is not known. The V and J calls and clone size are taken from that table; D and trimming were inferred from the DNA. The sample has a few hundred thousand clones on record, about 80% of them singletons. About 0.28% of the sample is in the top ten clones.

Details on this clone: This receptor's antigen is unknown. The sample holds no much larger clone one base away, and base qualities are not on file.

Findings and caveats that apply to the study as a whole: In both the original and validation cohorts, the classifier was reported to diagnose cytomegalovirus status with high specificity and sensitivity. V-gene and J-gene trimming of TCR beta chains was associated with a missense DCLRE1C variant in a later genetic analysis, and the association was replicated in an independent cohort. A few of the identified cytomegalovirus-associated TCR beta chains were confirmed in vitro to be specific for cytomegalovirus antigens. Immune exposure information for the cohort was limited to CMV serostatus. A group of highly shared sequence variants was considered likely to be a technical artifact of the sequencing pipeline. Compared with equally common non-associated chains, HLA-associated TCR beta chains in a later analysis were more clonally expanded and had lower generation probabilities. The 87-base-pair reads could not distinguish some IMGT-functional V segments, including TRBV6-2 and TRBV6-3, so those segments were excluded. A later analysis found that TCR association rates varied across HLA loci, with DRB1 alleles showing the most associated TCRs and HLA-C alleles the fewest. Most TCR sequences were observed very rarely across donors, whereas some public TCRs were present in many individuals. In a later genetic analysis, fewer N-insertions in productive TCRs were reported among donors in an Asian-associated ancestry cluster than the roughly 640-donor mean. Correlated functional status among segregating V segments might reflect linkage disequilibrium, but an unknown experimental factor could not be ruled out. The study gave a list of under 200 TCR beta chains associated with cytomegalovirus. Broadly in line with IMGT annotations, most TCR beta V segments showed up in productive rearrangements about 90% or about 30% of the time in an earlier analysis of several hundred of the donors. Roughly uniform sequencing depth across donors was assumed in presence/absence analyses, although this assumption may not hold. Because HLA typing was missing for some donors at each locus, association tests included only the typed subset. The cohort was sequenced for TCR beta chains only, and without alpha or paired-chain data the features that could be detected were limited. Assigning TCR associations to individual alleles was difficult when HLA alleles, especially DR and DQ, strongly co-occurred. A further reported finding was that TCR beta sequences accurately predicted the HLA-A and HLA-B alleles for most subjects in the first cohort. The authors suggested that the approach could potentially be extended to other disease states and immunological phenotypes. In a later analysis, some 17,000 TCR beta sequences were associated with specific HLA alleles at a false discovery rate of 0.05. Several of the top co-occurrence clusters appeared to be linked to parvovirus B19, influenza, CMV and Epstein-Barr virus, according to a later analysis. Most CMV-associated TCR beta chains appeared to be HLA-restricted in a later analysis, and the HLA associations seemed to be driven largely by CMV exposure. Over 15 rarely observed V segments, including chromosome 9 orphons, were excluded from the earlier analysis of several hundred of the donors because counts were too low.

The CDR3 spans 15 residues, from the cysteine through the phenylalanine. The kept DNA is CDR3 alone, 45 bases in frame from the first base. V sheds 0 bases and J sheds 11 bases, leaving 17 bases between their ends. Reading the germline V gene gives CDR1 SGHAT and CDR2 FQNNGV. This chain joins TRBV11-2 to TRBJ2-1; the D segment could be TRBD2, given 6 matching bases. This TCR was sampled from a girl aged 2 to 9 in good health and CMV-seronegative. Sequenced material: PBMCs. The CDR3 sequence is CASSLDGLGGVKQFF. The bases read TGTGCCAGCAGCTTAGACGGTCTGGGGGGAGTCAAGCAGTTCTTC. The full variable domain, with segments outside the CDR3 supplied by the reference TRBV11-2 and TRBJ2-1 proteins, appears as EAGVAQSPRYKIIEKRQSVAFWCNPISGHATLYWYQQILGQGPKLLIQFQNNGVVDDSQLPKDRFSAERLKGVDSTLKIQPAKLEDSAVYLCASSLDGLGGVKQFFGPGTRLTVL.